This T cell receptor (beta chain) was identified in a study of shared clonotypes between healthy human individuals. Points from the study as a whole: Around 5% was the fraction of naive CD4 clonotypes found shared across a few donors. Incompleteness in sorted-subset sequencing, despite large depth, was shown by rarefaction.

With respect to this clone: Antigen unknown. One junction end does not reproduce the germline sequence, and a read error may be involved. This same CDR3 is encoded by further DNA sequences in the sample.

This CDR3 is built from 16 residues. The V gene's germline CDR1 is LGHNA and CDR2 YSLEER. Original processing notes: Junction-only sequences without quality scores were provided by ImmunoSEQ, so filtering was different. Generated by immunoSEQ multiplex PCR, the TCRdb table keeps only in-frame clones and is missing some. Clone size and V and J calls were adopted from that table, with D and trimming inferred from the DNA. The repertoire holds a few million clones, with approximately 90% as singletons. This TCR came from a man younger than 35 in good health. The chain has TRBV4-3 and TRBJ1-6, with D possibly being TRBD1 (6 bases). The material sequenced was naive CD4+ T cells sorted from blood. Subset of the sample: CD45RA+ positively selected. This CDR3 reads CASSQASTGTNSPLHF. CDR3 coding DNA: TGCGCCAGCAGCCAAGCGTCGACAGGCACCAATTCGCCCCTCCACTTT.